The rows below give T cell receptor beta chains drawn from one sample of a study of shared clonotypes between healthy human individuals. Clones were read by immunoSEQ multiplex PCR, and TCRdb kept only the in-frame ones, dropping some. Of over a million clones detected, under 80% appear once; the ten largest clones hold roughly 1.4%. Sequenced: memory CD4+ T cells sorted from blood. Receptors were obtained from a man aged 18 to 29 in good health. Both conserved end residues are part of each CDR3. The D gene is left open where the match is weak. Clone size, where shown, is once, few, many, or a class for clones that have expanded.

TRBJ2-1 | TRBD2 | - | TRBV30 | CAWSLLAGGAEQFF | TGTGCCTGGAGTCTACTAGCGGGAGGCGCTGAGCAGTTCTTC
TRBJ2-7 | TRBD1 | - | TRBV5-4 | CASSLYSGGYGEQYF | TGTGCCAGCAGCTTATACTCAGGGGGCTATGGCGAGCAGTACTTC
TRBJ1-5 | - | - | TRBV6-5 | CASKISQTSQPQHF | TGTGCCAGCAAAATATCTCAAACGAGTCAGCCCCAGCATTTT
TRBJ2-2 | - | once | TRBV28 | CATLWDTGELFF | TGTGCCACCCTGTGGGATACCGGGGAGCTGTTTTTT
TRBJ2-6 | TRBD2 | few | TRBV6-1 | CASGRGAGANVLTF | TGTGCCAGCGGTCGGGGGGCTGGGGCCAACGTCCTGACTTTC
TRBJ2-3 | - | - | TRBV2 | CASILIHTDTQYF | TGTGCCAGCATCCTAATCCACACAGATACGCAGTATTTT
TRBJ2-7 | - | many | TRBV18 | CASSPPADSYEQYF | TGTGCCAGCTCACCCCCAGCAGACTCCTACGAGCAGTACTTC
TRBJ2-7 | TRBD1 | once | TRBV2 | CASRGQGLGEQYF | TGTGCCAGCCGAGGACAGGGCTTAGGCGAGCAGTACTTC
TRBJ2-7 | - | - | TRBV29-1 | CSVQRGLDEQYF | TGCAGCGTCCAGAGAGGATTAGACGAGCAGTACTTC
TRBJ2-3 | TRBD2 | once | TRBV7-2 | CASSSGLAGSTDTQYF | TGTGCCAGCAGCTCCGGACTAGCGGGTTCCACAGATACGCAGTATTTT
TRBJ1-3 | TRBD1 | - | TRBV28 | CASSSPGTGGALDTIYF | TGTGCCAGCAGTTCCCCCGGGACAGGGGGCGCGTTGGACACCATATATTTT
TRBJ2-7 | - | - | TRBV25-1 | CASSRDHASEQYF | TGTGCCAGCAGCCGGGACCACGCATCGGAGCAGTACTTC
TRBJ2-1 | TRBD1 | - | TRBV7-2 | CASSVDRGRGNEQFF | TGTGCCAGCAGCGTGGACAGGGGGCGTGGGAATGAGCAGTTCTTC
TRBJ2-3 | TRBD2 | many | TRBV7-2 | CASRRRGEADTQYF | TGTGCCAGTAGAAGGCGGGGGGAGGCAGATACGCAGTATTTT
TRBJ1-1 | - | - | TRBV6-1 | CASSENSLKNTEAFF | TGTGCCAGCAGTGAAAATAGTCTTAAGAACACTGAAGCTTTCTTT
TRBJ2-7 | - | - | TRBV19 | CASSMGRTSGFSYEQYF | TGTGCCAGTAGTATGGGCAGGACCAGCGGGTTCTCCTACGAGCAGTACTTC